The rows below give T cell receptor beta chains drawn from one sample of a study of T cells in Graves' hyperthyroidism and ophthalmopathy. TCRdb re-analysed the multiplex PCR reads in MiXCR, keeping a single row per CDR3 protein. The table lists roughly 510,000 distinct CDR3 sequences, more than 20% of them singletons. Material: blood. The receptors stem from a man aged 18 to 30 with Graves' hyperthyroidism. Each CDR3 is given with its conserved first and last residue. The D gene is left open where the match is weak. Clone size is given for some rows only: seen once, a few or many times, or a class if the clone is expanded.

clone_size	d_call	v_call	j_call	cdr3_nt	cdr3_aa
few	NA	TRBV5-1	TRBJ1-1	TGCGCCAGCGGATCCGGGGCGGAAGTGGACACTGAAGCTTTCTTT	CASGSGAEVDTEAFF
once	TRBD2	TRBV28	TRBJ2-7	TGTGCCAGCAGCCTTAGCGGGGGGCCCGACGAGCAGTACTTC	CASSLSGGPDEQYF
many	NA	TRBV20-1	TRBJ2-4	TGCAGTGCTAGAGGGGGAGCCAAAAACATTCAGTACTTC	CSARGGAKNIQYF
few	NA	TRBV2	TRBJ1-2	TGTGCCAGCAGTGAAGCGCGCCTAGGGGGCTACACCTTC	CASSEARLGGYTF
many	TRBD1	TRBV2	TRBJ2-2	TGTGCCAGCCGACTTTACAGGGGTAACACCGGGGAGCTGTTTTTT	CASRLYRGNTGELFF
few	NA	TRBV18	TRBJ2-5	TGTGCCAGCTCACCGGACGCCGCAGGGGAGACCCAGTACTTC	CASSPDAAGETQYF
many	NA	TRBV28	TRBJ2-7	TGTGCCAGCAGCTCGGGGGATGCGGGGGCAGGGGAGCAGTACTTC	CASSSGDAGAGEQYF
many	NA	TRBV7-2	TRBJ1-1	TGTGCCAGCGGATTTTACAGGGCACCCACAGCTTTCTTT	CASGFYRAPTAFF
NA	TRBD2	TRBV4-2	TRBJ2-7	TGTGCCAGCAGCCATTTAGCGGGGGGCCGTCTGGAGCAGTACTTC	CASSHLAGGRLEQYF
NA	NA	TRBV3-1	TRBJ1-1	TGTGCCGGCAGCCAAACCCGGTGGGACACTGAAGCTTTCTTT	CAGSQTRWDTEAFF
few	NA	TRBV5-1	TRBJ2-2	TGCGCCAGCAGCTATTACCAGGGGCGCACCGGGGAGCTGTTTTTT	CASSYYQGRTGELFF
many	NA	TRBV4-1	TRBJ1-1	TGCGCCAGCAGCCAAATGGGGGGGACTGAAGCTTTCTTT	CASSQMGGTEAFF
many	NA	TRBV12-5	TRBJ1-1	TGTGCTAGTGGTTTGGTACCCCGCCCGACAGGTGAGGGGACTGAAGCTTTCTTT	CASGLVPRPTGEGTEAFF
few	NA	TRBV6-1	TRBJ1-1	TGTGCCAGCAGTGGACCCGTGAACACTGAAGCTTTCTTT	CASSGPVNTEAFF
NA	TRBD1	TRBV7-6	TRBJ2-2	TGTGCCAGCAGCTCGATGACAGGGGAGAACACCGGGGAGCTGTTTTTT	CASSSMTGENTGELFF
many	NA	TRBV29-1	TRBJ1-1	TGCAGCGTTGAAGATGTGGGAGCCGGAGCTTTCTTT	CSVEDVGAGAFF
many	NA	TRBV5-1	TRBJ1-2	TGCGCCAGCAGCTTGGCGCTAGAGGGATATGGCTACACCTTC	CASSLALEGYGYTF
NA	TRBD1	TRBV27	TRBJ2-7	TGTGCCAGCAGTCCGACAGGGGCCAACTACGAGCAGTACTTC	CASSPTGANYEQYF
few	TRBD1	TRBV2	TRBJ2-2	TGTGCCAGCAGTGGGGGGGACAGGGGTAACACCGGGGAGCTGTTTTTT	CASSGGDRGNTGELFF
once	NA	TRBV28	TRBJ2-5	TGTGCCAGCAGTCCCTCTCTTGAGGGCACTCAAGAGACCCAGTACTTC	CASSPSLEGTQETQYF
many	NA	TRBV10-3	TRBJ1-2	TGTGCCATCAGTGAGCCCATCACGACAGCCCTGGCCGGCTACACCTTC	CAISEPITTALAGYTF
many	TRBD1	TRBV12-3/TRBV12-4	TRBJ1-1	TGTGCCAGCATCCATCCCGGGACAGCCTTCTTGGGCACTGAAGCTTTCTTT	CASIHPGTAFLGTEAFF
many	TRBD1	TRBV30	TRBJ1-2	TGTGCCTATGGACAGGGCCCTAACTATGGCTACACCTTC	CAYGQGPNYGYTF
few	NA	TRBV28	TRBJ2-2	TGTGCCAGCACCCCCCGGCGGCCGGGGGCCGGGGAGCTGTTTTTT	CASTPRRPGAGELFF
many	NA	TRBV30	TRBJ2-7	TGTGCCTGTATTCCCGGGACGGCTTCCTCCTACGAGCAGTACTTC	CACIPGTASSYEQYF
many	NA	TRBV6-5	TRBJ2-7	TGTGCCAGCAGTTACGTTCACCAGGGGCAACCCTACGAGCAGTACTTC	CASSYVHQGQPYEQYF
NA	TRBD1	TRBV12-3/TRBV12-4	TRBJ1-1	TGTGCCAGCAGTGGCCGACAGGGGAACACTGAAGCTTTCTTT	CASSGRQGNTEAFF
many	TRBD1	TRBV4-1	TRBJ1-1	TGCGCCAGCAGCCAAGAGCCAGGGACAGAGACTGAAGCTTTCTTT	CASSQEPGTETEAFF
few	NA	TRBV6-5	TRBJ2-2	TGTGCCAGCAGTTACCCCAAGAGGGAATGGGGCACCGGGGAGCTGTTTTTT	CASSYPKREWGTGELFF
many	TRBD1	TRBV10-2	TRBJ2-7	TGCGCCAGCGCAAGGGGGGCAGGGGGCCTCTCCTACGAGCAGTACTTC	CASARGAGGLSYEQYF
many	TRBD2	TRBV6-2/TRBV6-3	TRBJ2-7	TGTGCCAGCAGTTACGGGCTAGCGGGGGACGTAACCTACGAGCAGTACTTC	CASSYGLAGDVTYEQYF
NA	TRBD1	TRBV7-9	TRBJ1-1	TGTGCCAGCAGCCCAGGGACAGGGGAGGGAGCTTTCTTT	CASSPGTGEGAFF
NA	NA	TRBV20-1	TRBJ1-3	TGCAGTGCTGGGTTGAGTAACTCTGGAAACACCATATATTTT	CSAGLSNSGNTIYF
NA	NA	TRBV2	TRBJ1-2	TGTGCCAGCAGTGTTAGACCCAACTATGGCTACACCTTC	CASSVRPNYGYTF
many	NA	TRBV20-1	TRBJ2-5	TGCAGTGCAACGCAGGGGGGGGAAGAGACCCAGTACTTC	CSATQGGEETQYF
NA	NA	TRBV12-3/TRBV12-4	TRBJ2-2	TGTGCCAGCAGCGGCCCCCCCGGGGAGCTGTTTTTT	CASSGPPGELFF
NA	NA	TRBV7-2	TRBJ2-5	TGTGCCAGCAGCCAACCAACGTGGGAGACCCAGTACTTC	CASSQPTWETQYF
many	NA	TRBV19	TRBJ1-2	TGTGCCAGTAGTATAGGAAAGGGAACCTCTAACTATGGCTACACCTTC	CASSIGKGTSNYGYTF
many	NA	TRBV27	TRBJ1-5	TGTGCCAGCAGTTTTCACGGGGAACAGCCCCAGCATTTT	CASSFHGEQPQHF
NA	NA	TRBV5-1	TRBJ2-5	TGCGCCAGCAGGCTCGACCTGACAGGTTGGGGGGTGACCCAGTACTTC	CASRLDLTGWGVTQYF
few	TRBD2	TRBV12-3/TRBV12-4	TRBJ2-1	TGTGCCAGCAGTTTAGGCGGGGGGGCCGTTTACAATGAGCAGTTCTTC	CASSLGGGAVYNEQFF
NA	TRBD1	TRBV3-1	TRBJ1-5	TGTGCCAGCAGCCACTCCGTGGGGACAGGCAATCAGCCCCAGCATTTT	CASSHSVGTGNQPQHF
NA	TRBD2	TRBV20-1	TRBJ2-7	TGCAGTGCTAGAGATGTGCCTAGCGGGATGGGCGAGCAGTACTTC	CSARDVPSGMGEQYF
NA	NA	TRBV28	TRBJ1-3	TGTGCCAGCGGGATGCCGGGGGCATTCTCTGGAAACACCATATATTTT	CASGMPGAFSGNTIYF
many	TRBD1	TRBV2	TRBJ2-5	TGTGCCAGCAGTGAAGCCCTGGACAGGGCGTTTCAAGAGACCCAGTACTTC	CASSEALDRAFQETQYF
NA	NA	TRBV28	TRBJ1-5	TGTGCCAGCAGTTTAAGCCGCCCCGGCTGGGGCAATCAGCCCCAGCATTTT	CASSLSRPGWGNQPQHF
many	NA	TRBV20-1	TRBJ2-5	TGCAGTGCTAGGAGGACATTTGCTCAAGAGACCCAGTACTTC	CSARRTFAQETQYF
few	TRBD2	TRBV29-1	TRBJ2-2	TGCAGCGTTGTAGCGGGGTGGAGGACCGGGGAGCTGTTTTTT	CSVVAGWRTGELFF
many	NA	TRBV6-5	TRBJ2-2	TGTGCCAGCAGTTACCTACAGGTGCCGAACACCGGGGAGCTGTTTTTT	CASSYLQVPNTGELFF
many	TRBD1	TRBV28	TRBJ2-5	TGTGCCACTACTCAAAAAGGGACAGGGGGAACCCAGTACTTC	CATTQKGTGGTQYF
few	TRBD1	TRBV28	TRBJ1-1	TGTGCCAGCAGCCCCGGGACAGAAAAGGCTTTCTTT	CASSPGTEKAFF
many	NA	TRBV2	TRBJ1-1	TGTGCCAGCAGTGGCACGTCCCCTCAGTATACTGAAGCTTTCTTT	CASSGTSPQYTEAFF
many	NA	TRBV24-1	TRBJ2-2	TGTGCCACCAGTGATAGGTGGCCAACCGGGGAGCTGTTTTTT	CATSDRWPTGELFF
many	NA	TRBV12-3/TRBV12-4	TRBJ2-5	TGTGCCAGCAGTTCTTTTCCCATAAACCAGTACTTC	CASSSFPINQYF
NA	NA	TRBV6-5	TRBJ1-6	TGTGCCAGCAGTTACTCGCCAGAAAATTCACCCCTCCACTTT	CASSYSPENSPLHF
NA	NA	TRBV6-5	TRBJ1-1	TGTGCCAGCAGTTACTCGCAGGGGAGCACTGAAGCTTTCTTT	CASSYSQGSTEAFF
many	TRBD2	TRBV6-5	TRBJ2-5	TGTGCCAGCAGTTCAATCGGGGGGGGGGAGACCCAGTACTTC	CASSSIGGGETQYF
many	NA	TRBV12-3/TRBV12-4	TRBJ1-5	TGTGCCAGCACTTACAGGACGGGTCAGCCCCAGCATTTT	CASTYRTGQPQHF
many	NA	TRBV6-5	TRBJ2-2	TGTGCCAGCAGTTATAGTTCGGGGAGAGGCGGGGAGCTGTTTTTT	CASSYSSGRGGELFF